This T cell receptor beta chain appears in the sequencing data of a study of human T cells and chemical hapten exposure. In the study overall: Diphenylcyclopropenone was administered weekly to the scalp of patients throughout the roughly 22-week study.

The library gave individual cDNA molecules unique molecular identifiers. TCRdb re-analysed the RACE reads in MiXCR, keeping a single row per CDR3 protein. The data contain around 100,000 distinct CDR3 sequences, 11% of them singletons. The CDR3 has 14 residues. Trimming removed 8 bases at V and 2 bases at J, with 13 bases between. The germline V gene has CDR1 MNHEY and CDR2 SVGAGI. Details on this clonotype: What it binds is unknown.

Study-wide findings and caveats: Versus controls, expanded TCRs had significantly more large CDR3 similarity clusters.

As for time point: patch test 2, 6 weeks after DPC sensitization. Treatment in this sample: therapeutic diphenylcyclopropenone sensitization with weekly scalp DPC. This sequence originates from a middle-aged woman with alopecia areata. Some clones in this sample may be carry-over from other donors' samples. V usage is TRBV6-5 and J usage is TRBJ2-1; D not resolved. Source: whole blood, taken in connection with sensitization to the hapten diphenylcyclopropenone (DPC). The CDR3 loop is CASHRLDPYNEQFF. DNA for the CDR3: TGTGCCAGCCACCGCCTAGATCCCTACAATGAGCAGTTCTTC.